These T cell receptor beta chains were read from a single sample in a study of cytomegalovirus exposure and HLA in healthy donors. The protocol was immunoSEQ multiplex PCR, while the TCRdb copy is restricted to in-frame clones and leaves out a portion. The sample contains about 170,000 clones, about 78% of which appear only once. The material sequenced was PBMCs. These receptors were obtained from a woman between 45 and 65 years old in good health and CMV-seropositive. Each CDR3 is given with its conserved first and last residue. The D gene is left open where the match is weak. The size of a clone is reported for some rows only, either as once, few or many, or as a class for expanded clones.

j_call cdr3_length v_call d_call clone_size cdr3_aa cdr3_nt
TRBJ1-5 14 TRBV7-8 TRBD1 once CASSFDRADQPQHF TGTGCCAGCAGCTTTGACAGGGCGGATCAGCCCCAGCATTTT
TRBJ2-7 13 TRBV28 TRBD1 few CASNPRGPYEQYF TGTGCCAGCAATCCCAGGGGGCCCTACGAGCAGTACTTC
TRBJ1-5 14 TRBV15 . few CATSRDRWAQPQHF TGTGCCACCAGCAGAGACCGGTGGGCCCAGCCCCAGCATTTT
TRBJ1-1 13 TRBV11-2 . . CASRIQGGTEAFF TGTGCCAGCCGAATTCAAGGGGGCACTGAAGCTTTCTTT
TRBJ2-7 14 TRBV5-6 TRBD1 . CASSARDRHYEQYF TGTGCCAGCAGCGCCCGGGACAGACACTACGAGCAGTACTTC
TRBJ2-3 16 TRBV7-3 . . CASSSTTSGWADTQYF TGTGCCAGCAGCTCGACGACTAGTGGTTGGGCAGATACGCAGTATTTT
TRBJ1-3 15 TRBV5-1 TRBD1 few CASSPTGDSGNTIYF TGCGCCAGCAGCCCGACAGGGGACTCTGGAAACACCATATATTTT
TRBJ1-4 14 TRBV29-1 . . CSVEFRDFSQKLFF TGCAGCGTTGAGTTTCGGGACTTTTCGCAAAAACTGTTTTTT
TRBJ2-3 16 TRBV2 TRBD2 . CASRIGLAGFTDTQYF TGTGCCAGCAGGATCGGACTAGCGGGTTTCACAGATACGCAGTATTTT
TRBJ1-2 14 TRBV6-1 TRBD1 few CASIQDRAAYGYTF TGTGCCAGCATCCAGGACAGGGCGGCGTATGGCTACACCTTC
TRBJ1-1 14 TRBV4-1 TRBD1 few CASSQLTGGTEAFF TGCGCCAGCAGCCAGCTGACAGGGGGCACTGAAGCTTTCTTT